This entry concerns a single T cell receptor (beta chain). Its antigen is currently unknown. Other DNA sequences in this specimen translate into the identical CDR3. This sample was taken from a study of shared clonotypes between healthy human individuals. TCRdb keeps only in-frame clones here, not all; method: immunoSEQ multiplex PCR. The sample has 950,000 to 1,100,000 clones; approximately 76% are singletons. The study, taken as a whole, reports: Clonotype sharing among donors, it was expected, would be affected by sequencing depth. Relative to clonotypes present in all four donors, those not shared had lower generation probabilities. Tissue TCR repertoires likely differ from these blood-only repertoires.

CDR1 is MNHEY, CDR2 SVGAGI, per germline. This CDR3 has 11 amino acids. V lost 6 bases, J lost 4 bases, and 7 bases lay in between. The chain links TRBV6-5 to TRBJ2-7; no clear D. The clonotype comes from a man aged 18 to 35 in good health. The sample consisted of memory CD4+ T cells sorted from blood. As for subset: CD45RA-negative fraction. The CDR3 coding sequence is TGTGCCAGCAGCTCTGCATACGAGCAGTACTTC. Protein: CASSSAYEQYF.